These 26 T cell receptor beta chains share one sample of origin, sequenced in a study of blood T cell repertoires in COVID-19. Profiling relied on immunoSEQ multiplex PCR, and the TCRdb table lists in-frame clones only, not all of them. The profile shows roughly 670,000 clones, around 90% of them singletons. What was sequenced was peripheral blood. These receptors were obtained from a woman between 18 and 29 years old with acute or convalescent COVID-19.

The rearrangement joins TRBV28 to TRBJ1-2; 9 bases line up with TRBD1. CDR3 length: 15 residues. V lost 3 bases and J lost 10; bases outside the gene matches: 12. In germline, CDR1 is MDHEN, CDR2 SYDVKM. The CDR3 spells CASSLFTMDRGPYTF. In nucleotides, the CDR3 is TGTGCCAGCAGTTTGTTCACAATGGACAGGGGCCCCTACACCTTC.

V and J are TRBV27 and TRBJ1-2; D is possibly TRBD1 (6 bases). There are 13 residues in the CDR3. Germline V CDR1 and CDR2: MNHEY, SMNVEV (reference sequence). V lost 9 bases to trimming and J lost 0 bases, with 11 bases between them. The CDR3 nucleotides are TGTGCCAGTCGACAGGATGCTAACTATGGCTACACCTTC. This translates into CASRQDANYGYTF.

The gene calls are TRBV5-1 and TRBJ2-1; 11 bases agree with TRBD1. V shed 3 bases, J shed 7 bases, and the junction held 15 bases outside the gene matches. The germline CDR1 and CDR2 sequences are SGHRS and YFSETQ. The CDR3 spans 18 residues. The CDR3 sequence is CASSWAVLRDRGENEQFF. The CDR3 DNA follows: TGCGCCAGCAGCTGGGCGGTCCTGCGGGACAGGGGGGAGAATGAGCAGTTCTTC.

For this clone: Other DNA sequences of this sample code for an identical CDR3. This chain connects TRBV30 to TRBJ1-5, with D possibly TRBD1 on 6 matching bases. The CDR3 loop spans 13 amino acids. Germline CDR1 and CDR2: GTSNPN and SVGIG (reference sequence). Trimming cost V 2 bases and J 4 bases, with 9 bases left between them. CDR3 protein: CAWSPTGNQPQHF. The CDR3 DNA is TGTGCCTGGAGTCCCACAGGGAATCAGCCCCAGCATTTT.

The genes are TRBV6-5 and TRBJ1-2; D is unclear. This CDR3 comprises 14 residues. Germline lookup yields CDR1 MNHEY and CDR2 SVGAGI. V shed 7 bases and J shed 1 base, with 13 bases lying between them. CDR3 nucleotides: TGTGCCAGCATGGGTGGCGGTATTAACTATGGCTACACCTTC. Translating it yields CASMGGGINYGYTF.

CDR3: CSALYGDTQYF. The CDR3 coding sequence is TGCAGTGCACTATACGGAGATACGCAGTATTTT. The chain is built from TRBV20-1 and TRBJ2-3; D gene uncertain. The germline V gene has CDR1 DFQATT and CDR2 SNEGSKA (reference sequence). Between the trimmed V and J ends, which lost 6 bases and 5 bases, there was a span of 9 bases. The CDR3 extends over 11 amino acids.

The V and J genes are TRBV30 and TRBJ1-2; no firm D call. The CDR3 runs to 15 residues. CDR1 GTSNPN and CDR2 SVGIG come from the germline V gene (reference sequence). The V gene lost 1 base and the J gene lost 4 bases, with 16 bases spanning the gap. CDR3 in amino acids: CAWSASPLRGYGYTF. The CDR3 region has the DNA TGTGCCTGGAGTGCCTCCCCCCTTCGGGGCTATGGCTACACCTTC. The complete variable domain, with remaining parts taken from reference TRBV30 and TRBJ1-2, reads SQTIHQWPATLVQPVGSPLSLECTVEGTSNPNLYWYRQAAGRGLQLLFYSVGIGQISSEVPQNLSASRPQDRQFILSSKKLLLSDSGFYLCAWSASPLRGYGYTFGSGTRLTVV.

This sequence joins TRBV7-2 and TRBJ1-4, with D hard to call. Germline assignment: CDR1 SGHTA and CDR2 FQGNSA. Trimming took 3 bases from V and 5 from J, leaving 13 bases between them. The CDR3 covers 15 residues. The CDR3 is CASSFFGEPNEKLFF. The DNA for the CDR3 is TGTGCCAGCAGCTTCTTCGGGGAACCAAATGAAAAACTGTTTTTT.

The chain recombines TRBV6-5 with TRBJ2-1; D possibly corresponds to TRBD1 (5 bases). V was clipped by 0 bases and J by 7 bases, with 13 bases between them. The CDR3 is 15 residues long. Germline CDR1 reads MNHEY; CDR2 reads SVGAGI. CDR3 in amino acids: CASSYSSSGLNEQFF. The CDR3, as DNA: TGTGCCAGCAGTTACTCGAGTTCAGGGTTGAATGAGCAGTTCTTC.

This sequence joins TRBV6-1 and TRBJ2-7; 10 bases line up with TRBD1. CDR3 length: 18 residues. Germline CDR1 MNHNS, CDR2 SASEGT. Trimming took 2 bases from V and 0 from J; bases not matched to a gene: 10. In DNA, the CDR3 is TGTGCCAGCAGTGAAAACGAAGGGACAGGGGTTTTCTCCTACGAGCAGTACTTC. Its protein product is CASSENEGTGVFSYEQYF.

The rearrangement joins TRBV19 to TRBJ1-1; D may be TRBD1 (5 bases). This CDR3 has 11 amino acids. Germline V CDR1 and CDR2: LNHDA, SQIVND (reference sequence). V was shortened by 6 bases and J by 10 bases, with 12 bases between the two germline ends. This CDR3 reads CASRSRVGAFF. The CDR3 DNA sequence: TGTGCCAGTAGGAGCAGGGTTGGAGCTTTCTTT.

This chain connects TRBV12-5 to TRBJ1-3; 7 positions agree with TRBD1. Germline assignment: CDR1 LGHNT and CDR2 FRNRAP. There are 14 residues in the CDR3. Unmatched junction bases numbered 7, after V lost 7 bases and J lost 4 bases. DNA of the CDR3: TGTGCTAGTGCCAAGAGGGGGCAGGGAAACACCATATATTTT. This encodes CASAKRGQGNTIYF.

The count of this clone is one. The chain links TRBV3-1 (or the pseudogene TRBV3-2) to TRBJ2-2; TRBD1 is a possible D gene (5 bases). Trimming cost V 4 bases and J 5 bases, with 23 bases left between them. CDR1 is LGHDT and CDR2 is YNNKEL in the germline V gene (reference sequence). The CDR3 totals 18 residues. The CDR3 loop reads CASSPIQAAGSRTGELFF. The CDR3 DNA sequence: TGTGCCAGCAGCCCTATCCAAGCCGCAGGGTCGAGAACCGGGGAGCTGTTTTTT.

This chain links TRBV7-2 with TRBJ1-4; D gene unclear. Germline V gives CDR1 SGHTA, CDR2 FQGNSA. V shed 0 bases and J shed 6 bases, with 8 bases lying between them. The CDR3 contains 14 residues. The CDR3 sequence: CASSLASLDEKLFF. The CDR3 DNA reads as TGTGCCAGCAGCTTAGCGAGTTTGGATGAAAAACTGTTTTTT.

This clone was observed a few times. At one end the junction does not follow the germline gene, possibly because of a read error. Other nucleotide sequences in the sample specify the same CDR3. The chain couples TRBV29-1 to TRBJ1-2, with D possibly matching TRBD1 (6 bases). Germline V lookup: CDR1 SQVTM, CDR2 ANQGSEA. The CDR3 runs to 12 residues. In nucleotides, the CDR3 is TGCAGCGCTGAAACAGGGAGCTATGGCTACACCTTC. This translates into CSAETGSYGYTF. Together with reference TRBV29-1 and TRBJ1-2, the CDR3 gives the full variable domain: SAVISQKPSRDICQRGTSLTIQCQVDSQVTMMFWYRQQPGQSLTLIATANQGSEATYESGFVIDKFPISRPNLTFSTLTVSNMSPEDSSIYLCSAETGSYGYTFGSGTRLTVV.

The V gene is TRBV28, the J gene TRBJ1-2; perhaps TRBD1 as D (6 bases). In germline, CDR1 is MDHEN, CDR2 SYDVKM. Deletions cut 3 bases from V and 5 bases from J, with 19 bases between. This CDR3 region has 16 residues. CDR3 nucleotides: TGTGCCAGCAGTTTTAGGTCGAGGCAGGGGTTTTATGGCTACACCTTC. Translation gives CASSFRSRQGFYGYTF.

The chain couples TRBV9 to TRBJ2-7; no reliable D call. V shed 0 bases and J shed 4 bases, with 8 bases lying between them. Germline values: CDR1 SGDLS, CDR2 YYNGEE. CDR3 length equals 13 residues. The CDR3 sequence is CASSVGGPYEQYF. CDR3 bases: TGTGCCAGCAGCGTAGGTGGGCCGTACGAGCAGTACTTC.

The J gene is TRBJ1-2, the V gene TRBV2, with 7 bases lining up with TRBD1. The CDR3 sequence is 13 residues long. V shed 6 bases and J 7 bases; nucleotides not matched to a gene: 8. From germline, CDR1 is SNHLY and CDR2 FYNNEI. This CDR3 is CASSGTAYSGYTF. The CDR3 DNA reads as TGTGCCAGCAGCGGGACAGCCTATTCTGGCTACACCTTC.

The CDR3 spells CASSIGQGPRDTQYF. CDR3 nucleotides: TGTGCCAGCAGCATCGGACAGGGACCAAGAGATACGCAGTATTTT. The V gene is TRBV5-4, the J gene TRBJ2-3; 8 bases fit TRBD1. The germline gives CDR1 SGHNT, CDR2 YYREEE (reference sequence). The V and J ends lost 4 bases and 5 bases, in that order; junction bases with no gene match: 9. The CDR3 extends over 15 amino acids.

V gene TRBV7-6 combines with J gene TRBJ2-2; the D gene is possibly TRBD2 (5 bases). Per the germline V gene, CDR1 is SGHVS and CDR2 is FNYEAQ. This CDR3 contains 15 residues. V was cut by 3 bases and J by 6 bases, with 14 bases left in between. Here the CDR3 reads CASSFTPGTAGELFF. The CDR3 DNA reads TGTGCCAGCAGCTTTACTCCGGGAACGGCCGGGGAGCTGTTTTTT.

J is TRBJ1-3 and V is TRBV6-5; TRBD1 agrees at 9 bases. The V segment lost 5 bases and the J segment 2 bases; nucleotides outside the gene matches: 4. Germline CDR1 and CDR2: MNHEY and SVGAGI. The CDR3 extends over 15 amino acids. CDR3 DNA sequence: TGTGCCAGCAGTCCTACAGGGGGCCCTGGAAACACCATATATTTT. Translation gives CASSPTGGPGNTIYF.

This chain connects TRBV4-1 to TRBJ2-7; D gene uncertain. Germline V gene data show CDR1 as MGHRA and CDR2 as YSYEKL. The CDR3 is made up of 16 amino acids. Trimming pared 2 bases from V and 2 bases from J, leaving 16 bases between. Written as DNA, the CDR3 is TGCGCCAGCAGCCAAATAGTAGCCGGCGAAACCTACGAGCAGTACTTC. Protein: CASSQIVAGETYEQYF.

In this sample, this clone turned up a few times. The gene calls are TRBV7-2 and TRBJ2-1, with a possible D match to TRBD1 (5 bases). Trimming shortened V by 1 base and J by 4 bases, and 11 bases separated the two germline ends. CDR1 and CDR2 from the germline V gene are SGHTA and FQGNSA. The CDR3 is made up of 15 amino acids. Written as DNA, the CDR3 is TGTGCCAGCAGCTTAGGTGGGGCGATGTACAATGAGCAGTTCTTC. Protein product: CASSLGGAMYNEQFF.

CDR3 sequence reads: CASSENRVNQPQHF. DNA for the CDR3: TGTGCCAGCAGTGAAAACAGGGTCAATCAGCCCCAGCATTTT. J is TRBJ1-5 and V is TRBV6-1; TRBD1 might be the D (6 bases). This CDR3 has 14 residues. CDR1 is MNHNS, CDR2 SASEGT, per germline. Between the trimmed V and J ends, which lost 2 bases and 3 bases, there was a span of 8 bases.

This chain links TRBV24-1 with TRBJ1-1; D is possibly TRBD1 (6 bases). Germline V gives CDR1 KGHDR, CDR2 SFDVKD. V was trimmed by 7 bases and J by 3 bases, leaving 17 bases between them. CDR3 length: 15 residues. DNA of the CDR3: TGTGCCACCAGCTCGGGGGGGGCGAGGGACACTGAAGCTTTCTTT. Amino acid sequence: CATSSGGARDTEAFF.

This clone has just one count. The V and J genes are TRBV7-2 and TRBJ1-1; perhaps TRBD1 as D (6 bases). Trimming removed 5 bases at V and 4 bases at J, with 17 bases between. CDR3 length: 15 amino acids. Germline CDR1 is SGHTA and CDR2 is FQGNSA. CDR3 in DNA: TGTGCCAGCAGCCGGGCGGGGGGCAGCGGCACTGAAGCTTTCTTT. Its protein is CASSRAGGSGTEAFF.